The T cell receptor beta chain described here comes from a study of shared clonotypes between healthy human individuals. It was at deep level that the assay was run. The protocol was immunoSEQ multiplex PCR, while the TCRdb copy is restricted to in-frame clones and leaves out a portion. The sample includes about 2.4 million clones, roughly 93% of them seen just once. Donors were healthy HIV-negative adults without recent acute infections or vaccinations. As concerns this clone: Its antigen is still unknown.

The V and J ends lost 8 bases and 2 bases respectively, with 11 bases between them. The CDR3 loop spans 13 amino acids. Germline V CDR1 and CDR2: SNHLY, FYNNEI. Study-level results: Relative to clonotypes present in all four donors, those not shared had lower generation probabilities. The naive CD4 repertoires of a few donors were compared, and roughly 5% of clonotypes were shared.

The chain combines TRBV2 with TRBJ2-3; D perhaps matches TRBD1 (5 bases). This TCR came from a man between 18 and 29 years old in good health. Some clones in this sample may be carry-over from other donors' samples. The specimen was naive CD4+ T cells from PBMCs. As for subset: CD45RA+ positively selected. The CDR3 DNA is TGTGCCAGCTGGGGCAGAGACACAGATACGCAGTATTTT. Protein product: CASWGRDTDTQYF.